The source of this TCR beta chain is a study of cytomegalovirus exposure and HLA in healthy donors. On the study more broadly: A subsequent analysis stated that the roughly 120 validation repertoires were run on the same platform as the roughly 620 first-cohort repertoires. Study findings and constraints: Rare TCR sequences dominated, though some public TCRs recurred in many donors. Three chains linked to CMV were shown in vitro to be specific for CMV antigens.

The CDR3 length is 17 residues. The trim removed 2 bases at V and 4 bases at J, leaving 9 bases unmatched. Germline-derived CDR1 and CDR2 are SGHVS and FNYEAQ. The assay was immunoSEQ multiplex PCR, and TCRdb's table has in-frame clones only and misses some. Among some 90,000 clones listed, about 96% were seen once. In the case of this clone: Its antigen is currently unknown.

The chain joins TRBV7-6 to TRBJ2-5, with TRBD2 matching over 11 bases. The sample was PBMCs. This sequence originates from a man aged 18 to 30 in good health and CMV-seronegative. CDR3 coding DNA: TGTGCCAGCAGCTTAACGTCTAGCGGGGGGAGGAGAGAGACCCAGTACTTC. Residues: CASSLTSSGGRRETQYF.